This T cell receptor (beta chain) comes out of a study of shared clonotypes between healthy human individuals. Study-wide context: Ranging from 18 to 49 in age, donors were a couple of women and three men. CD8 memory received one plate per donor, CD8 naive two, CD4 memory three and CD4 naive three.

Comments on this clone: The antigen remains undetermined.

V was pared by 1 base and J by 5 bases, with 10 bases between. CDR3 length: 13 residues. Per the germline V gene, CDR1 is SGHDT and CDR2 is YYEEEE. This table comes from immunoSEQ multiplex PCR, and its TCRdb copy is limited to in-frame clones, with some not included. This table holds some 630,000 clones, approximately 96% found once. Naive CD8 cells comprised CD45RO-negative, CCR7-positively selected cells, excluding terminally differentiated effector memory CD45RA+ cells. Study conclusions and caveats: The four-donor shared clonotypes exceeded non-shared clonotypes in generation probability, with non-shared ones scoring lower. A handful of donors had 5% to 6.5% of their naive CD4 clonotypes in common.

The rearrangement uses TRBV5-6 and TRBJ2-7; weak D call: TRBD1 (5 bases). This TCR came from a woman between 25 and 40 years old in good health. The sample was naive CD8+ T cells sorted from blood. The CDR3, as DNA: TGTGCCAGCAGCTTGTTAAGGGGCCACGAGCAGTACTTC. Its protein product is CASSLLRGHEQYF.